What follows describes a single TCR beta chain. Its target is unknown. Combining a sample-barcoded 5' primer with a J-beta primer mix, a second PCR ran for roughly 7 to 12 cycles. Individual samples furnished no less than 2.5 million CDR3-containing paired-end reads apiece. TCRdb independently ran MiXCR on the 5' RACE reads; one entry per CDR3 protein. Here the sample spans approximately 800,000 distinct CDR3 sequences, approximately 65% being singletons. This sample stems from a study of blood T cells in healthy people across ages. Points from the study as a whole: While age rose, TCR beta diversity per million T cells dropped in a roughly linear way.

V trimming: 6 bases; J trimming: 6 bases; junction bases outside the gene matches: 5. This CDR3 comprises 13 residues. From germline, CDR1 is MNHEY and CDR2 SVGAGI. The receptor comes from a young man in good health. The material sequenced was blood. V gene TRBV6-5 combines with J gene TRBJ2-7, with 10 bases matching TRBD1. DNA of the CDR3: TGTGCCAGCAGCCGCCGGGACAGGGGCGAGCAGTACTTC. This encodes CASSRRDRGEQYF.